The sequence of this T cell receptor (beta chain) was determined in a study of CD8+ T cells in alopecia areata. Overall study context: Percentage of affected scalp area was the basis on which treated patients' severity was scored.

Study-wide findings and caveats: There was only one nonresponder, so it was unclear how baseline CD8+ expansion relates to response. Expanded CD8+ clones among the top 100, and scalp clonality, were significantly decreased by tofacitinib.

On this clone itself: The antigen is undetermined.

This sample's treatment: oral pan-JAK inhibitor, 5-10 mg twice daily. In alopecia areata patients, both lesional scalp punch biopsies and peripheral blood were collected. It was cDNA, reverse transcribed from extracted RNA, that served as the sequencing template. Some clones are missing from TCRdb's copy, which holds only in-frame ones; the method was immunoSEQ multiplex PCR. The profile covers roughly 200,000 clones, with 43% appearing a single time and roughly 2.6% taken by the ten largest. The CDR3 totals 17 residues. Per germline, CDR1 SGHTA and CDR2 FQGNSA. V was clipped by 5 bases and J by 6 bases; unmatched bases: 14.

The rearrangement joins TRBV7-2 to TRBJ2-3; 10 nucleotides match TRBD2. Sequencing was performed on CD4+ T cells sorted from blood, taken at approximately week 36, from a patient treated with tofacitinib. The receptor comes from a human donor with alopecia areata. This CDR3 reads CASSPGGASGRADTQYF. CDR3 sequence (DNA): TGTGCCAGCAGCCCTGGGGGGGCCAGCGGGAGGGCTGATACGCAGTATTTT.